Below, one TCR beta chain is given with its context. Its specificity is unknown. Libraries were prepared by immunoSEQ multiplex PCR; TCRdb keeps only in-frame clonotypes and omits some of them. This sample has some 140,000 clones, with approximately 85% found just once. The CDR3 runs 16 residues. Germline-derived CDR1 and CDR2 are SGHVS and FNYEAQ. V was cut by 1 base and J by 4 bases, with 16 bases left in between. This sample stems from a study of cytomegalovirus exposure and HLA in healthy donors. Study as a whole: The approximately 690 first-cohort repertoires and the 95 to 150 validation repertoires shared the same platform, a later analysis reported. Findings and caveats of the study: A list of about 180 TCR beta chains associated with cytomegalovirus was given. Cytomegalovirus status was reportedly diagnosed by the classifier with high specificity and sensitivity.

The sample taken for sequencing was PBMCs. V is TRBV7-6 and J is TRBJ1-2, with D perhaps matching TRBD1 (6 bases). The sequence derives from a woman aged 25 to 45 in good health and CMV-seronegative. The CDR3 spells CASSLVGQRLSYGYTF. CDR3 DNA sequence: TGTGCCAGCAGCTTAGTCGGACAGCGCCTCAGCTATGGCTACACCTTC.